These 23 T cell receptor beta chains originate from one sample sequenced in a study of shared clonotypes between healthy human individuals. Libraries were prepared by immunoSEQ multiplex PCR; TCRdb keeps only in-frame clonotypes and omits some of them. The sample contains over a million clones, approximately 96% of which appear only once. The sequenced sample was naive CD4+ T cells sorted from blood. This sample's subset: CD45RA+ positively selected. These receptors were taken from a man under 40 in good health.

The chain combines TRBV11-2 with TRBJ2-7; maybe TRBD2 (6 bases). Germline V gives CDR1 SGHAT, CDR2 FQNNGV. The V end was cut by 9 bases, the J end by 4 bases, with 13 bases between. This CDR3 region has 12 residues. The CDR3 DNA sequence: TGTGCCAGTAGCGGCGGCGCATACGAGCAGTACTTC. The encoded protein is CASSGGAYEQYF. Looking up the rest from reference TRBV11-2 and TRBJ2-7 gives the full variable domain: EAGVAQSPRYKIIEKRQSVAFWCNPISGHATLYWYQQILGQGPKLLIQFQNNGVVDDSQLPKDRFSAERLKGVDSTLKIQPAKLEDSAVYLCASSGGAYEQYFGPGTRLTVT.

CDR3 bases: TGTGCCAGCAGTGACTGGCGCTCTGGGGCCAACGTCCTGACTTTC. As protein: CASSDWRSGANVLTF. The chain joins TRBV6-1 to TRBJ2-6; D not certain. The CDR3 loop spans 15 amino acids. Per the germline V gene, CDR1 is MNHNS and CDR2 is SASEGT. V lost 3 bases, J lost 0 bases, and 6 bases lay in between.

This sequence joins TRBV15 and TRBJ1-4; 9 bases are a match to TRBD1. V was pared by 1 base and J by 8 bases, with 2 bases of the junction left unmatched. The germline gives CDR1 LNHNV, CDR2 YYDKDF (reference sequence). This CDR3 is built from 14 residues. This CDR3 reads CATSRGGQGEKLFF. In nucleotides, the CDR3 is TGTGCCACCAGCAGAGGGGGACAGGGAGAAAAACTGTTTTTT. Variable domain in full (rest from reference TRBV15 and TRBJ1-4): DAMVIQNPRYQVTQFGKPVTLSCSQTLNHNVMYWYQQKSSQAPKLLFHYYDKDFNNEADTPDNFQSRRPNTSFCFLDIRSPGLGDTAMYLCATSRGGQGEKLFFGSGTQLSVL.

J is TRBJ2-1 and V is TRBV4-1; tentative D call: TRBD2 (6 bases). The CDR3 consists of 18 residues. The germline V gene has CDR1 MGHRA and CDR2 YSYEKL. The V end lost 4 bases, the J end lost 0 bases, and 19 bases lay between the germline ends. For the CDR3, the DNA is TGCGCCAGCAGCCCCGGATTGTTAGCGGCAAGCTCCTACAATGAGCAGTTCTTC. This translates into CASSPGLLAASSYNEQFF.

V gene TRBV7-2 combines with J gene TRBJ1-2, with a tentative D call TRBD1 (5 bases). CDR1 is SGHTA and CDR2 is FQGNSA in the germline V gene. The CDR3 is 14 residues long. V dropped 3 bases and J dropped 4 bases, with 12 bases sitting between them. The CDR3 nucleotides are TGTGCCAGCAGCTTCGGGGGGTTAGGCTATGGCTACACCTTC. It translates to CASSFGGLGYGYTF. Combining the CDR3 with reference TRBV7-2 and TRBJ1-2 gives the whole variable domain GAGVSQSPSNKVTEKGKDVELRCDPISGHTALYWYRQSLGQGLEFLIYFQGNSAPDKSGLPSDRFSAERTGGSVSTLTIQRTQQEDSAVYLCASSFGGLGYGYTFGSGTRLTVV.

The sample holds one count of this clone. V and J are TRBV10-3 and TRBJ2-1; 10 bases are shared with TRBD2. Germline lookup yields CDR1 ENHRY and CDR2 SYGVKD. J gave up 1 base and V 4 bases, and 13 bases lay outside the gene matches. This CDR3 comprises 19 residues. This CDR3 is CAISGGVAGGRGSYNEQFF. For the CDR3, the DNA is TGTGCCATCAGTGGGGGAGTAGCGGGAGGCCGCGGGTCCTACAATGAGCAGTTCTTC.

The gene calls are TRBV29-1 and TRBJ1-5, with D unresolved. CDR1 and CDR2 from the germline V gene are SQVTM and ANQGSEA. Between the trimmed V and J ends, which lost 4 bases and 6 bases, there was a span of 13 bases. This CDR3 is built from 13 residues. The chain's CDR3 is CSVVGQRGQPQHF. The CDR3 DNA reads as TGCAGCGTTGTGGGTCAGCGGGGTCAGCCCCAGCATTTT.

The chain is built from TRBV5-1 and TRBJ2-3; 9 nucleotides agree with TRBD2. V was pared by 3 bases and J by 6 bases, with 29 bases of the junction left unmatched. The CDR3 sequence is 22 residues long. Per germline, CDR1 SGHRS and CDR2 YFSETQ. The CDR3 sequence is CASSYLAGSSSGSHQFWDTQYF. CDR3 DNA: TGCGCCAGCAGCTACCTAGCGGGGTCAAGTTCTGGCTCCCATCAGTTCTGGGATACGCAGTATTTT.

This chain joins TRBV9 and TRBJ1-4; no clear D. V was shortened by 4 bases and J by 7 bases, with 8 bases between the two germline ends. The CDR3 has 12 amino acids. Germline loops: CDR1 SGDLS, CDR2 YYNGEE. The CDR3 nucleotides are TGTGCCAGCAGCTCAGCGGGTGAAAAACTGTTTTTT. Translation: CASSSAGEKLFF.

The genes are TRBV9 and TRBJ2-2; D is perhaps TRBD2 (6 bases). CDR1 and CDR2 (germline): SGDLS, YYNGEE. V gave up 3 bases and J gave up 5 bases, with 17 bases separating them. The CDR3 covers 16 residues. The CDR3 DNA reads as TGTGCCAGCAGCGCCACCACTAGCCCCTGGACCGGGGAGCTGTTTTTT. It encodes CASSATTSPWTGELFF. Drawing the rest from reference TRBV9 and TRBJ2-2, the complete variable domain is DSGVTQTPKHLITATGQRVTLRCSPRSGDLSVYWYQQSLDQGLQFLIQYYNGEERAKGNILERFSAQQFPDLHSELNLSSLELGDSALYFCASSATTSPWTGELFFGEGSRLTVL.

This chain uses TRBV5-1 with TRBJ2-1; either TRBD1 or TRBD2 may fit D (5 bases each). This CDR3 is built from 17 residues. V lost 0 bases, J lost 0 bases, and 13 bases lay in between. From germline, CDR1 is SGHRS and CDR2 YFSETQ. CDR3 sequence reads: CASSLGGDGSSYNEQFF. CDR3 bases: TGCGCCAGCAGCTTGGGAGGGGACGGAAGCTCCTACAATGAGCAGTTCTTC.

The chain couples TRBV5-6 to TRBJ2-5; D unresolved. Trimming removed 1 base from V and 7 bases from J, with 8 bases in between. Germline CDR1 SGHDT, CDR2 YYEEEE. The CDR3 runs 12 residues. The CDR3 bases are TGTGCCAGCAGCTTGACTGCCGGGACCCAGTACTTC. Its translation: CASSLTAGTQYF.

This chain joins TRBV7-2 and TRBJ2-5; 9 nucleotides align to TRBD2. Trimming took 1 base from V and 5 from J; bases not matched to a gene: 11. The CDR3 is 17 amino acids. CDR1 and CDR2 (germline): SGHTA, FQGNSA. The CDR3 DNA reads TGTGCCAGCAGCTTAGTGGTTAGCGGGAGTCGGGGGGAGACCCAGTACTTC. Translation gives CASSLVVSGSRGETQYF.

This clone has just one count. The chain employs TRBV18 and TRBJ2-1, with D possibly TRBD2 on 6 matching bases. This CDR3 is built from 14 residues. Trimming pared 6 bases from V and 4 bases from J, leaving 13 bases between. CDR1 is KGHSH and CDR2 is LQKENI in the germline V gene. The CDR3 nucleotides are TGTGCCAGCTCGTCGGGACTCCTGTACAATGAGCAGTTCTTC. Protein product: CASSSGLLYNEQFF. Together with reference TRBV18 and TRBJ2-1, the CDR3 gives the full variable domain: NAGVMQNPRHLVRRRGQEARLRCSPMKGHSHVYWYRQLPEEGLKFMVYLQKENIIDESGMPKERFSAEFPKEGPSILRIQQVVRGDSAAYFCASSSGLLYNEQFFGPGTRLTVL.

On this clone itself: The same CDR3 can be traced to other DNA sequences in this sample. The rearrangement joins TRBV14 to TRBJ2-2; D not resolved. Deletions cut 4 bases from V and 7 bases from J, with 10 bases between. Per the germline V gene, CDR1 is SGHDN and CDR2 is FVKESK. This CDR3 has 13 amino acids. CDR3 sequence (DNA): TGTGCCAGCAGCCCGAGACTGGGCGGGGAGCTGTTTTTT. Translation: CASSPRLGGELFF.

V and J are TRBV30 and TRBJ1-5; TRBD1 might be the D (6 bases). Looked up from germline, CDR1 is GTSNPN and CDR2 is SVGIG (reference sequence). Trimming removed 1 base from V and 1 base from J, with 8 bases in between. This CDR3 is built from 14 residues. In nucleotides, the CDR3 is TGTGCCTGGAGTGGGACAGCAAGCAATCAGCCCCAGCATTTT. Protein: CAWSGTASNQPQHF.

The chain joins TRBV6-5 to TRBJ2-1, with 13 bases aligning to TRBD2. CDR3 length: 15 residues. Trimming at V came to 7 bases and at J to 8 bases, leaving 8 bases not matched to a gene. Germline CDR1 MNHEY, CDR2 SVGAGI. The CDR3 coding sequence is TGTGCCAGCACACGAACTAGCGGGAGGGCTCATGAGCAGTTCTTC. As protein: CASTRTSGRAHEQFF.

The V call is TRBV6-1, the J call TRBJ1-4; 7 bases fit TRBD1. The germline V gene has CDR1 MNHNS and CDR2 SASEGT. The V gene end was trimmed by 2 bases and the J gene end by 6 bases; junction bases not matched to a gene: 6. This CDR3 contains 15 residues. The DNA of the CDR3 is TGTGCCAGCAGTGAAAGACAGGGAGGTCATGAAAAACTGTTTTTT. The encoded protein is CASSERQGGHEKLFF.

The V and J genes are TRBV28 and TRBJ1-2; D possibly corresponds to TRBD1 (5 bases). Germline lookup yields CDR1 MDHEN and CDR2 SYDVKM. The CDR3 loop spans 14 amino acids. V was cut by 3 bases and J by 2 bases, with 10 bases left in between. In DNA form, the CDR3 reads TGTGCCAGCAGTTTCCCAGGGTTAAACTATGGCTACACCTTC. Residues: CASSFPGLNYGYTF.

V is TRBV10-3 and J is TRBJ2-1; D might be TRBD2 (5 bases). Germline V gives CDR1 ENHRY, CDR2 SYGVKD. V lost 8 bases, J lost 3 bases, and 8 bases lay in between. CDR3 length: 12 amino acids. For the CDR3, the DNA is TGTGCCATCCAAGGGAGCTACAATGAGCAGTTCTTC. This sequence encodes CAIQGSYNEQFF.

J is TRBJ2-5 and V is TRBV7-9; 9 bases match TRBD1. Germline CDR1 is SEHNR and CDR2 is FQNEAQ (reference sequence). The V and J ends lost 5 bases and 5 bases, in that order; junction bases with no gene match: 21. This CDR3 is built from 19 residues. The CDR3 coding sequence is TGTGCCAGCAGCAAAATGGTCCGCGCGTACAGGGGGCTCGGGGAGACCCAGTACTTC. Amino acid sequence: CASSKMVRAYRGLGETQYF.

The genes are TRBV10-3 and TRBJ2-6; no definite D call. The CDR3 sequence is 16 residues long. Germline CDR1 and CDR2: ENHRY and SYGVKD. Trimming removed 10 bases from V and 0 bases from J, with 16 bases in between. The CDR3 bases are TGTGCCACCCAAGTTGGGTGGGGCTCTGGGGCCAACGTCCTGACTTTC. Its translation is CATQVGWGSGANVLTF.

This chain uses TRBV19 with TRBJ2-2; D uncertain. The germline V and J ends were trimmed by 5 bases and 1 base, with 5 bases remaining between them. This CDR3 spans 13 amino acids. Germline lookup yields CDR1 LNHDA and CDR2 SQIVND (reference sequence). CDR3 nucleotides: TGTGCCAGTAGTTTGGGGAACACCGGGGAGCTGTTTTTT. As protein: CASSLGNTGELFF.